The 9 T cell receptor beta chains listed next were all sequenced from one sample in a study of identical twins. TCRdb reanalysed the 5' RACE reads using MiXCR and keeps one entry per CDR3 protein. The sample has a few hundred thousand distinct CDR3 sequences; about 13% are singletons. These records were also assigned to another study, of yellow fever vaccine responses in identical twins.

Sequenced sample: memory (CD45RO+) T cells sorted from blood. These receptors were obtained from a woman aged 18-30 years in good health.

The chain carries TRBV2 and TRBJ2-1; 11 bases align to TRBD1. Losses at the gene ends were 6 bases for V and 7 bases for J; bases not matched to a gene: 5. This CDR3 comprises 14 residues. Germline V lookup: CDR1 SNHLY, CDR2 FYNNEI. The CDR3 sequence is CASSADRGLNEQFF. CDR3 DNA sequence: TGTGCCAGCAGCGCGGACAGGGGGCTAAATGAGCAGTTCTTC.

This CDR3 reads CASSIGGGRTDTQYF. The CDR3, as DNA: TGTGCCAGCAGCATCGGAGGGGGGCGGACAGATACGCAGTATTTT. The rearrangement uses TRBV9 and TRBJ2-3; D may be TRBD1 or TRBD2 (6 bases each). With 4 bases removed from V and 3 bases from J, the gap between germline ends came to 15 bases. This CDR3 has 15 amino acids. The germline V gene has CDR1 SGDLS and CDR2 YYNGEE.

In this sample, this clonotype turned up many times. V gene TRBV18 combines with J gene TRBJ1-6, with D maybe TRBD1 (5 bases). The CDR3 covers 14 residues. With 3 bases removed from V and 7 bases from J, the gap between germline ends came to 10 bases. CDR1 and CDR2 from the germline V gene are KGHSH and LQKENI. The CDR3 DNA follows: TGTGCCAGCTCACCGGGACCTACGAATTCACCCCTCCACTTT. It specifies CASSPGPTNSPLHF.

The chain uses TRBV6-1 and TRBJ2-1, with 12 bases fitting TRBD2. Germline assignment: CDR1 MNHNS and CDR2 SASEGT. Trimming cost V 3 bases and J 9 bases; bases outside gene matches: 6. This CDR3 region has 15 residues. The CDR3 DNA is TGTGCCAGCAGTGACCAGACTAGCGGGAGTGTTGAGCAGTTCTTC. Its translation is CASSDQTSGSVEQFF.

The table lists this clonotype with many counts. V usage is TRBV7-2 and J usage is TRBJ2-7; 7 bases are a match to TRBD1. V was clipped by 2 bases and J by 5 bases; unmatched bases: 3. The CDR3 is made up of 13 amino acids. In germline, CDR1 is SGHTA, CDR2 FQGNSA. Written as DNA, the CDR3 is TGTGCCAGCAGCTTAAACAGGGGCCACGAGCAGTACTTC. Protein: CASSLNRGHEQYF. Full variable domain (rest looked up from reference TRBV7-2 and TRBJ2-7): GAGVSQSPSNKVTEKGKDVELRCDPISGHTALYWYRQSLGQGLEFLIYFQGNSAPDKSGLPSDRFSAERTGGSVSTLTIQRTQQEDSAVYLCASSLNRGHEQYFGPGTRLTVT.

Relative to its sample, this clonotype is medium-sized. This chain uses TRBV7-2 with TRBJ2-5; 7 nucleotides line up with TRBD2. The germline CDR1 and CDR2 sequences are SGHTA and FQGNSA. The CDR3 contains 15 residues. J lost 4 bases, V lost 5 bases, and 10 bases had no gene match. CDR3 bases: TGTGCCAGCAGCGAGCGACATAGGGAGGGAGAGACCCAGTACTTC. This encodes CASSERHREGETQYF. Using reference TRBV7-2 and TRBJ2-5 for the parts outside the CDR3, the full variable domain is GAGVSQSPSNKVTEKGKDVELRCDPISGHTALYWYRQSLGQGLEFLIYFQGNSAPDKSGLPSDRFSAERTGGSVSTLTIQRTQQEDSAVYLCASSERHREGETQYFGPGTRLLVL.

The CDR3 loop is CAWRFWTGGSNEKLFF. CDR3 nucleotide sequence: TGTGCCTGGAGATTCTGGACAGGGGGTAGTAATGAAAAACTGTTTTTT. The V and J genes are TRBV30 and TRBJ1-4, with TRBD1 matching over 10 bases. Germline V lookup: CDR1 GTSNPN, CDR2 SVGIG (reference sequence). CDR3 length equals 16 residues. J lost 4 bases, V lost 3 bases, and 8 bases had no gene match.

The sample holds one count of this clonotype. CDR3 sequence: CSARVVTSGGELFF. CDR3 bases: TGCAGTGCTAGAGTGGTTACCTCAGGCGGGGAGCTGTTTTTT. The V gene is TRBV20-1, the J gene TRBJ2-2; D uncertain. This CDR3 is 14 amino acids long. Germline CDR1 and CDR2: DFQATT and SNEGSKA (reference sequence). V dropped 1 base and J dropped 7 bases, with 13 bases sitting between them.

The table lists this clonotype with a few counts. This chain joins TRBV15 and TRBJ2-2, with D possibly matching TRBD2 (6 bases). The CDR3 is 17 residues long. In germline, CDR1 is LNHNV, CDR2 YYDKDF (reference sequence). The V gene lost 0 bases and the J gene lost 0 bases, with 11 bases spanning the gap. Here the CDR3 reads CATSRDPPGANTGELFF. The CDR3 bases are TGTGCCACCAGCAGAGATCCCCCGGGAGCGAACACCGGGGAGCTGTTTTTT.